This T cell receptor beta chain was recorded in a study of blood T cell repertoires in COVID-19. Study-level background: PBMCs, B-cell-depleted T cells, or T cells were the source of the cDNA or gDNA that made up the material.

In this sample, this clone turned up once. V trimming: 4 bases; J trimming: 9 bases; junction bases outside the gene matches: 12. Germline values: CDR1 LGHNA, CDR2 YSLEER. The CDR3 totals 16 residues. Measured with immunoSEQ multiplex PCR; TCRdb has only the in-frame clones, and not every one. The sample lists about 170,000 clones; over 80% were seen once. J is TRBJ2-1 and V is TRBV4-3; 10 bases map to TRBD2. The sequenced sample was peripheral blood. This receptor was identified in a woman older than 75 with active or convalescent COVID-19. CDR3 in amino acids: CASSPSPLAGESEQFF. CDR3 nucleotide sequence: TGCGCCAGCAGCCCCTCCCCCCTAGCGGGGGAGTCTGAGCAGTTCTTC.